The 19 T cell receptor beta chains below all came from one sample that was sequenced in a study of T cell repertoires in cytomegalovirus infection. TCRdb redid the calling of the reads with MiXCR, one entry per CDR3 protein. The sample lists 490,000 or so distinct CDR3 sequences; about 11% were seen once. Material: PBMCs. These receptors all stem from a human donor in good health (CMV status not recorded). Some clones in this sample may be carry-over from other donors' samples.

In its sample, this clonotype was seen many times. The gene calls are TRBV12-3 or TRBV12-4 and TRBJ1-6; unclear D gene. The CDR3 length is 13 residues. V was trimmed by 1 base and J by 12 bases, leaving 10 bases between them. DNA of the CDR3: TGTGCCAGCAGTTTAGAGGAATCGGGACCCCTCCACTTT. Translating it yields CASSLEESGPLHF.

In this sample, this clonotype turned up a few times. The chain carries TRBV20-1 and TRBJ2-2; 8 nucleotides agree with TRBD2. V was pared by 6 bases and J by 7 bases, with 13 bases of the junction left unmatched. Germline V gene lookup returns CDR1 DFQATT and CDR2 SNEGSKA (reference sequence). There are 15 residues in the CDR3. The DNA for the CDR3 is TGCAGTGCCCCCAATAGCGGGAATGATAACGGGGAGCTGTTTTTT. Residues: CSAPNSGNDNGELFF.

This clonotype was counted many times. This chain joins TRBV28 and TRBJ1-2; D is unresolved. With 6 bases removed from V and 5 bases from J, the gap between germline ends came to 10 bases. Germline CDR1 MDHEN, CDR2 SYDVKM. This CDR3 is 12 amino acids long. CDR3 bases: TGTGCCAGCAGCCTATGGGGATATGGCTACACCTTC. Encoded protein: CASSLWGYGYTF.

The chain employs TRBV5-1 and TRBJ2-7; D is ambiguous. The CDR3 has 15 residues. Germline V CDR1 and CDR2: SGHRS, YFSETQ. The V and J ends lost 3 bases and 7 bases respectively, with 20 bases between them. CDR3 nucleotides: TGCGCCAGCAGCTCCACTTCCGGGCCTTTGGGAGAGCAGTACTTC. Residues: CASSSTSGPLGEQYF.

In its sample, this clonotype was seen many times. The chain employs TRBV2 and TRBJ2-1; TRBD1 matches at 9 bases. CDR1 is SNHLY and CDR2 is FYNNEI in the germline V gene. V shed 6 bases and J 4 bases; nucleotides not matched to a gene: 7. The CDR3 consists of 15 residues. The CDR3 sequence is CASSGTGREYNEQFF. The CDR3 nucleotides are TGTGCCAGCAGCGGGACAGGGAGGGAATACAATGAGCAGTTCTTC.

There are a few counts of this clonotype. The CDR3 DNA follows: TGTGCCAGCAGCCAAGTGCTAGCGGGAGGGGAGACCCAGTACTTC. Amino acid sequence: CASSQVLAGGETQYF. The rearrangement joins TRBV14 to TRBJ2-5, with 12 bases lining up with TRBD2. There are 15 residues in the CDR3. V was clipped by 1 base and J by 5 bases; unmatched bases: 2. From germline, CDR1 is SGHDN and CDR2 FVKESK.

This clonotype was counted many times. The CDR3, as DNA: TGTGCCATCAGTGAGTCGGGACAGGGGACGGGGGAGACCCAGTACTTC. This gives the protein CAISESGQGTGETQYF. V gene TRBV10-3 combines with J gene TRBJ2-5; 10 bases are shared with TRBD1. The trim removed 0 bases at V and 5 bases at J, leaving 6 bases unmatched. The CDR3 consists of 16 residues. Germline V lookup: CDR1 ENHRY, CDR2 SYGVKD.

The gene calls are TRBV20-1 and TRBJ1-1; 10 nucleotides match TRBD1. The CDR3 extends over 14 amino acids. Germline values: CDR1 DFQATT, CDR2 SNEGSKA (reference sequence). J lost 5 bases, V lost 3 bases, and 6 bases had no gene match. The CDR3 bases are TGCAGTGCTAGGAACGGACAGGGGGGTACTGAAGCTTTCTTT. Its translation is CSARNGQGGTEAFF.

The rearrangement joins TRBV20-1 to TRBJ1-6, with a possible D match to TRBD1 (5 bases). V lost 6 bases and J lost 8, with 14 bases in between. Germline assignment: CDR1 DFQATT and CDR2 SNEGSKA (reference sequence). There are 13 residues in the CDR3. The CDR3 here is CSARALGDSPLHF. The CDR3 DNA is TGCAGTGCCAGGGCCCTGGGGGATTCACCCCTCCACTTT.

This clonotype was counted between two and nine times. The chain carries TRBV20-1 and TRBJ2-5, with TRBD2 identical over 10 bases. CDR3 length: 15 residues. CDR1 is DFQATT, CDR2 SNEGSKA, per germline (reference sequence). V lost 1 base to trimming and J lost 1 base; unmatched junction nucleotides: 3. The CDR3 nucleotides read TGCAGTGCTAGAGCCGAGCGGGGGGGCCAAGAGACCCAGTACTTC. This translates into CSARAERGGQETQYF.

This clonotype was found many times. This chain connects TRBV7-2 to TRBJ1-6; 8 bases are shared with TRBD1. The ends lost 0 bases at V and 0 bases at J; junction bases unmatched: 10. Per germline, CDR1 SGHTA and CDR2 FQGNSA. This CDR3 has 20 residues. This CDR3 reads CASSLARGTGFLSYNSPLHF. CDR3 in DNA: TGTGCCAGCAGCTTAGCGCGCGGGACAGGTTTTCTCTCCTATAATTCACCCCTCCACTTT.

This clonotype came up many times. The chain employs TRBV27 and TRBJ2-1, with D uncertain. The V end lost 1 base, the J end lost 0 bases, and 10 bases lay between the germline ends. This CDR3 contains 16 residues. CDR1 and CDR2 (germline): MNHEY, SMNVEV (reference sequence). The CDR3 DNA reads TGTGCCAGCAGTTTATTGGCCAGCTACTCCTACAATGAGCAGTTCTTC. This sequence encodes CASSLLASYSYNEQFF.

This clonotype came up many times. The chain joins TRBV7-3 to TRBJ2-5, with 10 bases lining up with TRBD1. This CDR3 is 15 amino acids long. The germline gives CDR1 SGHTA, CDR2 FQGTGA. V trimming: 5 bases; J trimming: 4 bases; junction bases outside the gene matches: 7. The CDR3 sequence: CASSPPRTGGETQYF. CDR3 in DNA: TGTGCCAGCAGCCCTCCTCGGACAGGGGGAGAGACCCAGTACTTC.

This clonotype has at least ten counts. The rearrangement uses TRBV7-3 and TRBJ2-2, with TRBD2 as a possible D gene (5 bases). V lost 4 bases, J lost 8 bases, and 17 bases lay in between. This CDR3 spans 15 amino acids. CDR1 SGHTA and CDR2 FQGTGA come from the germline V gene. The CDR3 loop is CASSSSGSGVGELFF. The CDR3 bases are TGTGCCAGCAGCTCATCGGGGTCAGGCGTGGGGGAGCTGTTTTTT.

This clonotype was seen many times. The rearrangement joins TRBV11-2 to TRBJ2-7; no reliable D call. V lost 6 bases to trimming and J lost 0 bases, with 12 bases between them. Germline V gene sequence: CDR1 SGHAT, CDR2 FQNNGV. The CDR3 is 14 amino acids. The chain's CDR3 is CASRWTGSSYEQYF. DNA of the CDR3: TGTGCCAGCAGATGGACCGGAAGCTCCTACGAGCAGTACTTC.

This clonotype was seen at least ten times. V and J are TRBV11-2 and TRBJ2-3, with D possibly matching TRBD2 (5 bases). V was cut by 0 bases and J by 10 bases, with 11 bases left in between. This CDR3 is built from 13 residues. CDR1 is SGHAT and CDR2 is FQNNGV in the germline V gene. Written as DNA, the CDR3 is TGTGCCAGCAGCTTAGAGGACCCGAGGGCGCAGTATTTT. Residues: CASSLEDPRAQYF.

This clonotype was picked up many times. This chain joins TRBV11-1 and TRBJ2-7, with TRBD2 as a possible D gene (5 bases). Germline lookup yields CDR1 SGHAT and CDR2 FQDESV (reference sequence). The CDR3 is 15 amino acids. V was trimmed by 5 bases and J by 3 bases, leaving 17 bases between them. CDR3 nucleotides: TGTGCCAGCAGCCGAGAGGTCGCGGGTAACTACGAGCAGTACTTC. This encodes CASSREVAGNYEQYF.

Worth noting for this clonotype: Being one base from a much bigger clone, this may be a read error. The CDR3 DNA follows: TGTGCCAGCAGTTTTGTTGGGATTAGCATAGATACGCAGTATTTT. Its translation: CASSFVGISIDTQYF. J is TRBJ2-3 and V is TRBV27, with no clear D. Germline lookup yields CDR1 MNHEY and CDR2 SMNVEV (reference sequence). The CDR3 loop spans 15 amino acids.

In this sample, this clonotype turned up many times. The chain joins TRBV12-5 to TRBJ2-7; TRBD1 matches at 8 bases. With 3 bases clipped from V and 3 bases from J, the junction kept 7 bases outside the gene matches. Germline CDR1 and CDR2: LGHNT and FRNRAP. The CDR3 is 15 residues long. CDR3 DNA: TGTGCTAGTGGTTTACGAAGGACAGGGTACTACGAGCAGTACTTC. Its protein product is CASGLRRTGYYEQYF.